This TCR beta chain was captured by sequencing in a study of PD-L1 blockade in urothelial cancer. The CDR3 has 16 residues. CDR1 and CDR2 (germline): SGDLS, YYNGEE. The junction had 7 bases not matched to a gene; V was cut back by 3 bases and J by 6 bases. The method was immunoSEQ multiplex PCR; TCRdb's version includes in-frame clones alone and lacks a portion of them. The sample lists around 30,000 clones; roughly 80% were seen once. Time point specified: peripheral blood 6 weeks after treatment start. V and J are TRBV9 and TRBJ2-3; 13 bases agree with TRBD2. The specimen comprised PBMCs, sampled around atezolizumab (anti-PD-L1) treatment. This receptor was identified in an older man with urothelial cancer. CDR3 nucleotides: TGTGCCAGCAGCGGGACTAGCGGGGGCGGGCCCGATACGCAGTATTTT. Protein: CASSGTSGGGPDTQYF.